The 4 T cell receptor beta chains presented below share a single source sample, sequenced in a study of graft-versus-host responses after intestinal transplantation. No cognate antigen is known for these TCRs. Libraries were prepared by immunoSEQ multiplex PCR; TCRdb keeps only in-frame clonotypes and omits some of them. The repertoire holds about 90,000 clones, with more than 90% as singletons. The specimen was unstimulated CD4+ T cells sorted from spleen or lymph node cells, collected before intestinal transplant. The receptors shown here come from a human donor who received an intestinal transplant.

The V and J genes are TRBV6-8 and TRBJ1-4; TRBD1 matches 9 bases. CDR1 is MNHGY, CDR2 SAAAGT, per germline. CDR3 length: 14 residues. V was clipped by 8 bases and J by 11 bases; unmatched bases: 12. The CDR3 coding sequence is TGTGCCAGCTCTACGGGACAGGGTTTGTGGAAACTGTTTTTT. Its protein is CASSTGQGLWKLFF.

In regard to this clone: Other DNA sequences within the sample encode an identical CDR3. The CDR3 sequence is CASGETSGTSYEQFF. The DNA of the CDR3 is TGCGCCAGCGGGGAGACTAGCGGGACCTCCTATGAGCAGTTCTTC. The genes are TRBV10-2 and TRBJ2-1; 11 bases line up with TRBD2. Germline lookup yields CDR1 WSHSY and CDR2 SAAADI. The CDR3 consists of 15 residues. J lost 8 bases, V lost 8 bases, and 11 bases had no gene match.

The chain links TRBV27 to TRBJ2-7, with D possibly matching TRBD2 (6 bases). The CDR3 runs 15 residues. CDR1 and CDR2 from the germline V gene are MNHEY and SMNVEV (reference sequence). The V and J ends lost 3 bases and 0 bases respectively, with 12 bases between them. The CDR3 loop is CASSFRMGGSYEQYF. CDR3 bases: TGTGCCAGCAGTTTCCGAATGGGGGGCTCCTACGAGCAGTACTTC.

The J gene is TRBJ1-1, the V gene TRBV25-1, with D possibly being TRBD1 (5 bases). Germline CDR1 and CDR2: MGHDK and SYGVNS. The CDR3 is 14 residues long. V was clipped by 4 bases and J by 5 bases, with 14 bases between them. CDR3 DNA: TGTGCCAGCAGTGGTAGCGGGGGTCTTACTGAAGCTTTCTTT. Residues: CASSGSGGLTEAFF.